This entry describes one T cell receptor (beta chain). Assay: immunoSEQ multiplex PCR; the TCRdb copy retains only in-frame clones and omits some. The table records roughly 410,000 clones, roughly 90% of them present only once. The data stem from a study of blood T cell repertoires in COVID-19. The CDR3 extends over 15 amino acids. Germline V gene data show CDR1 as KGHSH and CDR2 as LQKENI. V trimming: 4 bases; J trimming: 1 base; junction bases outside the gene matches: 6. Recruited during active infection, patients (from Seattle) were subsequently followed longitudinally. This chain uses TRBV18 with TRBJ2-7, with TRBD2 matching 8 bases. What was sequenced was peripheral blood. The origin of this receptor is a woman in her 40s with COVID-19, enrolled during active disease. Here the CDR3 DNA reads TGTGCCAGCTCACTGCGGGGGGCACAATCCTACGAGCAGTACTTC. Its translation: CASSLRGAQSYEQYF. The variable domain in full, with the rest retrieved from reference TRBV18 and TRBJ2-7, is NAGVMQNPRHLVRRRGQEARLRCSPMKGHSHVYWYRQLPEEGLKFMVYLQKENIIDESGMPKERFSAEFPKEGPSILRIQQVVRGDSAAYFCASSLRGAQSYEQYFGPGTRLTVT.